The following is a TCR beta chain sequence with its context. Its antigen is unknown. Using immunoSEQ multiplex PCR, the repertoire was profiled, and TCRdb retains in-frame clones only, with some absent. Among some 140,000 clones listed, 90% were seen once. The CDR3 is 15 amino acids. The germline V gene has CDR1 SGHNT and CDR2 YYREEE (reference sequence). The V end lost 4 bases, the J end lost 6 bases, and 17 bases lay between the germline ends. This sample was taken from a study of T cell responses to AZD1222 COVID-19 vaccine. Study-wide findings and caveats: Baseline serostatus was positive in only six or seven AZD1222 recipients. Donors, mostly white British, included more females; clonal diversity was possibly underestimated.

The TCR was taken from an adult in good health. The specimen comprised peripheral blood, sampled on day 0 of AZD1222 vaccination. The chain carries TRBV5-4 and TRBJ1-5, with D unresolved. The CDR3 region is CASSPDGPLSQPQHF. The CDR3, as DNA: TGTGCCAGCAGCCCGGACGGACCTTTGTCTCAGCCCCAGCATTTT.